Sequencing of this T cell receptor beta chain was carried out in a study of shared clonotypes between healthy human individuals (dated by TCRdb to 2018 to 2021). Broadly, across the study: A couple of women and a few men aged 18 to 49 years were included in the cohort. To increase sequencing depth and limit assay-specific biases, different laboratories used diverse techniques to prepare libraries and sequence TCR repertoires. Blood TCR repertoires of five healthy adults were deeply sequenced to estimate repertoire size and the extent of clonotype sharing between individuals. For each donor, three plates each were used for CD4 naive and CD4 memory, two plates were used for CD8 naive, and one plate was used for CD8 memory. Per donor, leukapheresis produced somewhere between about 0.8 and 9 billion PBMCs.

Paper-wide results and their limitations: When a handful of donors were compared, the shared fraction of clonotypes was about 5.5% for naive CD4, approximately 3.5% for naive CD8, more than 2% for memory CD4, and 0.4% for memory CD8. Naive subsets generally had larger estimated clonotype richness than memory subsets did. Pairwise subsampling led to the expectation that sequencing depth would affect the degree of clonotype sharing among donors. Because the study included a small number of donors, the genetic and exposure-history diversity represented was limited. Sampling was restricted to blood, and TCR repertoires in tissue are likely to differ from TCR repertoires in blood. Rarefaction of sorted-subset datasets indicated incomplete sequencing despite the large sequencing depth. Compared with non-shared clonotypes, the clonotypes found in all four sorted-subset donors had higher generation probabilities.

TCR CDR3 regions were amplified from genomic DNA by multiplex PCR using the deep immunoSEQ assay. Extracted genomic DNA from each cell subset was distributed evenly across all wells of several immunoSEQ 96-well plates, and each plate was treated as a replicate. For sorted subsets, 150 to 250 ng genomic DNA, equal to about 30,000 T cell genomes, was loaded into each replicate PCR. The purified libraries were quantified using a Qubit 3.0 fluorometer, sized with a Bioanalyzer 2100, and then quantified again using the KAPA Library Quantification kit. Every immunoSEQ 96-well plate was sequenced on a dedicated single-read 150-cycle Illumina NextSeq 550 flow cell. The source study handled its data this way. The immunoSEQ output contained only junctional sequences without quality scores, so filtering could not match that applied to full-length reads. To assign V/J genes and CDR3, sequences were annotated using PyIR, a Python wrapper for IgBLAST v1.9, with IMGT germline references. Reads were filtered out if the reads had weak V/J assignments (E-value above 1e-6), no CDR3, stop codons, out-of-frame junctions, or ambiguous translated residues. V3J clonotypes were defined as sequences sharing an identical inferred V gene, J gene, and CDR3 amino acid sequence. The percentage overlap between two repertoires was calculated by dividing the number of shared unique clonotypes by the size of the smaller repertoire. Repertoire richness was assessed with RTK rarefaction, the Chao1 estimator, and Recon v2.1 estimates of unobserved clonotypes. OLGA was used to compute generation probabilities for all TCRbeta clonotypes that the gDNA method yielded from a handful of donors. TCRdb provides this immuneACCESS table in a form limited to in-frame rearrangements. Some clones are lacking; in checked studies, under half of them reflect an unresolved V gene, and why the rest are absent is not known. V, J and clone size are those of that table, while D and trimming were read from the DNA. The sample table holds millions of clones, of which approximately 94% were seen once. The top ten clones comprise roughly 1% of the sample.

CD8 naive samples were obtained by positive selection for CCR7 among CD45RO-negative cells, yielding a CD45RA+CCR7+ population from which TemRA cells were excluded. Donors were healthy HIV-negative adults with no recently reported acute infections or vaccinations. Only Caucasian adults living in Nashville, Tennessee, USA were represented among the donors. After blood collection by leukapheresis, PBMCs were isolated using Ficoll-Histopaque density gradient centrifugation and then cryopreserved in the vapor phase of liquid nitrogen. Purity and quantity of every magnetically sorted T cell population were checked by analytical flow cytometry. From each sorted fraction, genomic DNA was isolated and quantified by UV absorbance on a Nanodrop 2000c. Worth noting for this clone: The antigen it binds to is not known. No qualities accompany the bases; no much larger clone lies one base away.

This clonotype was obtained from a man aged 18 to 29 in good health. The source material was naive CD8+ T cells sorted from blood. The meaning of the sample's cell subset or site label: CD45RA+CCR7+.

In nucleotides, the sequence is TGTGCCTGGGGAACTACACCATCTTACGAGCAGTACTTC. It is translated as CAWGTTPSYEQYF. The rearranged segments are TRBV30 and TRBJ2-7, with an unclear D gene assignment. V is shortened by 5 bases, J by 4 bases, and the region joining them spans 15 bases. In the germline V gene (reference sequence), CDR1 corresponds to GTSNPN and CDR2 to SVGIG. Counted from cysteine to phenylalanine, this CDR3 has 13 amino acids. Only the CDR3 portion is preserved as DNA: 39 bases, with reading frame beginning at the first base.